This T cell receptor beta chain is from a study of T cell responses to AZD1222 COVID-19 vaccine. Looked up from germline, CDR1 is SGHVS and CDR2 is FQNEAQ. This CDR3 contains 14 residues. V lost 0 bases and J lost 10, with 14 bases in between. The protocol was immunoSEQ multiplex PCR, while the TCRdb copy is restricted to in-frame clones and leaves out a portion. The sample includes around 150,000 clones, about 90% of them seen just once. The chain employs TRBV7-8 and TRBJ2-3, with D maybe TRBD2 (5 bases). This TCR came from an adult who received the AZD1222 COVID-19 vaccine. The sample consisted of peripheral blood, taken 28 days after the second AZD1222 dose. CDR3 DNA sequence: TGTGCCAGCAGCTTAGCCGGCCCCACGGGATCGCAGTATTTT. Protein product: CASSLAGPTGSQYF.